The clone carrying this T cell receptor (beta chain) was recorded once. Its antigen is as yet unknown. The source of the sample is a study of T cell responses to AZD1222 COVID-19 vaccine. Sequenced by immunoSEQ multiplex PCR; TCRdb stores in-frame clones only, minus some. The sample has about 140,000 clones; more than 85% are singletons. Whole-study results and caveats: White British donors predominated, females outnumbered males, and clonal diversity was possibly underestimated. The repertoires were collected only after the peak T cell response. At study baseline, merely several AZD1222 recipients were seropositive.

Germline CDR1 SGHNT, CDR2 YYREEE (reference sequence). The CDR3 runs 15 residues. The J segment lost 2 bases and the V segment lost 2 bases, leaving 6 bases of the junction unmatched. The sample in question was peripheral blood, obtained after recovery from COVID-19. The clonotype comes from an adult who had recovered from COVID-19. The rearrangement links TRBV5-4 to TRBJ2-7, with 8 positions matching TRBD1. The CDR3 loop is CASSFRTGSTYEQYF. In DNA form, the CDR3 reads TGTGCCAGCAGCTTCCGGACAGGGTCTACCTACGAGCAGTACTTC.